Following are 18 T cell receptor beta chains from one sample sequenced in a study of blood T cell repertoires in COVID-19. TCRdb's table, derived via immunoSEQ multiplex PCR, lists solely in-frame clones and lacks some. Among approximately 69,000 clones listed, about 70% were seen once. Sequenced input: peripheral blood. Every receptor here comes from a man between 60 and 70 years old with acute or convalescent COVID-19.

The CDR3 loop is CASSRRGAHYGYTF. The CDR3 coding sequence is TGTGCCAGCAGCCGCAGGGGGGCCCACTATGGCTACACCTTC. The chain carries TRBV13 and TRBJ1-2, with 7 positions matching TRBD1. The CDR3 covers 14 residues. V dropped 5 bases and J dropped 3; count of bases not matched to a gene: 6. Germline loops: CDR1 PRHDT, CDR2 FYEKMQ (reference sequence).

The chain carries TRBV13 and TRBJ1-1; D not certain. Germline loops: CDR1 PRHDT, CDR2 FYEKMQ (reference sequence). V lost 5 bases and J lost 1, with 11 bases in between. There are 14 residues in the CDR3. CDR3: CASSPGLGNTEAFF. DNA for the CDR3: TGTGCCAGCAGCCCCGGACTTGGGAACACTGAAGCTTTCTTT.

As DNA, the CDR3 is TGTGCCATCAGTGGGGGACAGGGGGCTCTAGGATTCACAGATACGCAGTATTTT. Amino acids: CAISGGQGALGFTDTQYF. The V and J genes are TRBV10-3 and TRBJ2-3; 12 nucleotides align to TRBD1. V was pared by 4 bases and J by 2 bases, with 10 bases of the junction left unmatched. Germline V gene lookup returns CDR1 ENHRY and CDR2 SYGVKD. The CDR3 consists of 18 residues.

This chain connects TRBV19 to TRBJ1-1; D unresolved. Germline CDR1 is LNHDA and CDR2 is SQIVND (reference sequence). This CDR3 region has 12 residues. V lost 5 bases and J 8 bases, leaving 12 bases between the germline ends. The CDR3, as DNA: TGTGCCAGTAGTCCCTATGGTTCGGAAGCTTTCTTT. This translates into CASSPYGSEAFF.

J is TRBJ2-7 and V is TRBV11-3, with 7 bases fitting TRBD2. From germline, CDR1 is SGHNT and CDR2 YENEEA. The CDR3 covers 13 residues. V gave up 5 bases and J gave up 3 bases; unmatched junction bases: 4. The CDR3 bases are TGTGCCAGCAGCCTCGGCGGGAGCTACGAGCAGTACTTC. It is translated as CASSLGGSYEQYF.

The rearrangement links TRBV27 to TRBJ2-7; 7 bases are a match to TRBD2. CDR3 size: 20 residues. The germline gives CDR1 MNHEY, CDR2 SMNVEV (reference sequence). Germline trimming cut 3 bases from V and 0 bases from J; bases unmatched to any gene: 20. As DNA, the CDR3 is TGTGCCAGCAGTTTCCAAGGCCGCCCTTCTTCGCGGGAGTCCTCCTACGAGCAGTACTTC. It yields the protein CASSFQGRPSSRESSYEQYF.

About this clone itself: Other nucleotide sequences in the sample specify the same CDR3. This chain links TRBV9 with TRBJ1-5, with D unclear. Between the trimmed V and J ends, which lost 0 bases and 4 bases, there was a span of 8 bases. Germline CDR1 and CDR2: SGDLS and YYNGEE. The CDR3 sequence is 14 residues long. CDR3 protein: CASSVDGGNQPQHF. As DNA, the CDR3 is TGTGCCAGCAGCGTAGATGGAGGAAATCAGCCCCAGCATTTT.

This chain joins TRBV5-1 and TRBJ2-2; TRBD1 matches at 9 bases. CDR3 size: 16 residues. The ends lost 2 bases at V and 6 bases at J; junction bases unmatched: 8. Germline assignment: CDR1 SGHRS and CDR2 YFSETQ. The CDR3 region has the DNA TGCGCCAGCAGCTTAGCCGGGACAGGGACATCCGGGGAGCTGTTTTTT. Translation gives CASSLAGTGTSGELFF.

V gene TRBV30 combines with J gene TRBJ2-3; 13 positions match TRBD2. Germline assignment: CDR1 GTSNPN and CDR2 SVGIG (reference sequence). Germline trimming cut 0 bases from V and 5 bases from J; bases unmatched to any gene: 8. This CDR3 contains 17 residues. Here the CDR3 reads CAWSVGLAGLGGDTQYF. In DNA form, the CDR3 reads TGTGCCTGGAGTGTGGGACTAGCGGGACTCGGGGGAGATACGCAGTATTTT.

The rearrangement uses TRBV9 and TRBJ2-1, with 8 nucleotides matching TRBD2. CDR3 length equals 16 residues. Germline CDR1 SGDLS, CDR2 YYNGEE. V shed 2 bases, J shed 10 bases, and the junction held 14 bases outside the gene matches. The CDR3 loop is CASSVGSGSGGGEQFF. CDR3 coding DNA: TGTGCCAGCAGCGTCGGGAGCGGGAGCGGGGGTGGGGAGCAGTTCTTC. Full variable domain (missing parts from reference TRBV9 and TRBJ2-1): DSGVTQTPKHLITATGQRVTLRCSPRSGDLSVYWYQQSLDQGLQFLIQYYNGEERAKGNILERFSAQQFPDLHSELNLSSLELGDSALYFCASSVGSGSGGGEQFFGPGTRLTVL.

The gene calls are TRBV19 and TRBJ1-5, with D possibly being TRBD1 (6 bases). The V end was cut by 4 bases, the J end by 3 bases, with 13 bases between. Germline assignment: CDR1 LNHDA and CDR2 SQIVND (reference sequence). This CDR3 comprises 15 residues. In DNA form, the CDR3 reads TGTGCCAGTAGTAGCAACAGGGCTCACAATCAGCCCCAGCATTTT. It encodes CASSSNRAHNQPQHF.

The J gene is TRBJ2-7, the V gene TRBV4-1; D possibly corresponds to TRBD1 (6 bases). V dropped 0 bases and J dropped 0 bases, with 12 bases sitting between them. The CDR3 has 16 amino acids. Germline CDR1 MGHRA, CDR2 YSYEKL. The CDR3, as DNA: TGCGCCAGCAGCCAAGATCCAGGGGAGAACTCCTACGAGCAGTACTTC. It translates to CASSQDPGENSYEQYF.

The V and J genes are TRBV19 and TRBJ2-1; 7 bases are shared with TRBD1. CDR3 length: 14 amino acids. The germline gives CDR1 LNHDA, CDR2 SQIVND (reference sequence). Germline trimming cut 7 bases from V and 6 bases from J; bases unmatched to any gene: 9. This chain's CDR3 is CASTQQGFINEQFF. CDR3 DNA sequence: TGTGCCAGTACCCAACAGGGGTTTATCAATGAGCAGTTCTTC.

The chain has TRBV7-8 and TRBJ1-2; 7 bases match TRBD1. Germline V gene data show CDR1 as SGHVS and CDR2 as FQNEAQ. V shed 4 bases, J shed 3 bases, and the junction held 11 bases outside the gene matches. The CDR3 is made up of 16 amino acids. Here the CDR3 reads CASSWLGQEGDYGYTF. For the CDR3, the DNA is TGTGCCAGCAGCTGGCTCGGACAGGAAGGAGACTATGGCTACACCTTC. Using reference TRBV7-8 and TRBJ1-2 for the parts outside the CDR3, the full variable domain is GAGVSQSPRYKVAKRGQDVALRCDPISGHVSLFWYQQALGQGPEFLTYFQNEAQLDKSGLPSDRFFAERPEGSVSTLKIQRTQQEDSAVYLCASSWLGQEGDYGYTFGSGTRLTVV.

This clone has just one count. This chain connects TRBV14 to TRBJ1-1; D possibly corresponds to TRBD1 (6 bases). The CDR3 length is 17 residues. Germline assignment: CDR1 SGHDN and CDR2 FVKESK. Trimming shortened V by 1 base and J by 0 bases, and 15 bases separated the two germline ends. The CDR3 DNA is TGTGCCAGCAGCCAAGCCCGAACCGGGACAATGAACACTGAAGCTTTCTTT. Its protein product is CASSQARTGTMNTEAFF.

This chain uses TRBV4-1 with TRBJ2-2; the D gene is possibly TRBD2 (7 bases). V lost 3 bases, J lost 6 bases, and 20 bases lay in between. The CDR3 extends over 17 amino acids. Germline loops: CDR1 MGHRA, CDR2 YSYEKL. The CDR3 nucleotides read TGCGCCAGCAGCCATTACCCGGGGGGCTGGCGGGCCGGGGAGCTGTTTTTT. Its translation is CASSHYPGGWRAGELFF.

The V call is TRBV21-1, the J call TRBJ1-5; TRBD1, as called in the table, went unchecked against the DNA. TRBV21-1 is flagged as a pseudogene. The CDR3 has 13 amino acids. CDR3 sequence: CASSSRSNQPQHF. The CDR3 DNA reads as TGTGCCAGCAGCAGCAGAAGCAATCAGCCCCAGCATTTT.

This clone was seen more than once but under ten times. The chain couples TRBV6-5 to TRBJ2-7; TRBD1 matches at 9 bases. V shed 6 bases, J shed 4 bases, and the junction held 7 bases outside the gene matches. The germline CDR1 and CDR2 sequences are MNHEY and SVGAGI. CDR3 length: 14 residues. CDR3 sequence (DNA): TGTGCCAGCAGCCGGGGACAGGGCCGATACGAGCAGTACGTC. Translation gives CASSRGQGRYEQYV.